Presented here are 27 T cell receptor beta chains from one specimen sequenced in a study of T cell responses to AZD1222 COVID-19 vaccine. Libraries were prepared by immunoSEQ multiplex PCR; TCRdb keeps only in-frame clonotypes and omits some of them. The sample carries some 130,000 clones, 85% to 90% recorded once. The material sequenced was peripheral blood, taken on day 0 of AZD1222 vaccination. The receptors stem from an adult in good health.

J is TRBJ2-7 and V is TRBV5-6, with D maybe TRBD2 (5 bases). V was cut by 0 bases and J by 0 bases, with 10 bases left in between. The V gene's germline CDR1 is SGHDT and CDR2 YYEEEE. CDR3 length: 15 amino acids. As DNA, the CDR3 is TGTGCCAGCAGCTTGGTTTCAGGAGGCTCCTACGAGCAGTACTTC. This encodes CASSLVSGGSYEQYF.

The gene calls are TRBV5-6 and TRBJ2-1; D remains unclear. The CDR3 is made up of 11 amino acids. Trimming took 1 base from V and 10 from J, leaving 6 bases between them. The V gene's germline CDR1 is SGHDT and CDR2 YYEEEE. CDR3 in DNA: TGTGCCAGCAGCTTGTCCCGGGAGCAGTTCTTC. It is translated as CASSLSREQFF. The whole variable domain, remainder taken from reference TRBV5-6 and TRBJ2-1, is DAGVTQSPTHLIKTRGQQVTLRCSPKSGHDTVSWYQQALGQGPQFIFQYYEEEERQRGNFPDRFSGHQFPNYSSELNVNALLLGDSALYLCASSLSREQFFGPGTRLTVL.

This sequence joins TRBV5-6 and TRBJ1-1; D is unresolved. The CDR3 length is 14 residues. Germline V gene data show CDR1 as SGHDT and CDR2 as YYEEEE. Trimming pared 0 bases from V and 1 base from J, leaving 7 bases between. The chain's CDR3 is CASSLEAENTEAFF. The CDR3 nucleotides are TGTGCCAGCAGCTTGGAGGCGGAGAACACTGAAGCTTTCTTT. Complete variable domain (other parts from reference TRBV5-6 and TRBJ1-1): DAGVTQSPTHLIKTRGQQVTLRCSPKSGHDTVSWYQQALGQGPQFIFQYYEEEERQRGNFPDRFSGHQFPNYSSELNVNALLLGDSALYLCASSLEAENTEAFFGQGTRLTVV.

The V call is TRBV7-7, the J call TRBJ1-1; D remains ambiguous. The CDR3 totals 13 residues. V lost 2 bases to trimming and J lost 1 base, with 5 bases between them. The germline V gene encodes CDR1 SSHAT and CDR2 FNYEAQ (reference sequence). CDR3 sequence (DNA): TGTGCCAGCAGCTTATCCGAGAACACTGAAGCTTTCTTT. Translation: CASSLSENTEAFF.

The chain employs TRBV29-1 and TRBJ2-3; 7 bases agree with TRBD2. The CDR3 is made up of 16 amino acids. The V segment lost 1 base and the J segment 2 bases; nucleotides outside the gene matches: 9. Germline V gene sequence: CDR1 SQVTM, CDR2 ANQGSEA. CDR3: CSVEGPGGGSTDTQYF. The CDR3 DNA sequence: TGCAGCGTTGAAGGACCCGGCGGGGGATCCACAGATACGCAGTATTTT.

This clone was recorded only once. This rearrangement joins TRBV4-2 to TRBJ2-6, with a possible D match to TRBD2 (6 bases). Trimming removed 4 bases from V and 0 bases from J, with 13 bases in between. This CDR3 is 17 amino acids long. Germline V gene sequence: CDR1 LGHNA, CDR2 YNFKEQ. The CDR3 DNA follows: TGTGCCAGCAGCCCCGCCGGGGGATTCTCTGGGGCCAACGTCCTGACTTTC. Protein: CASSPAGGFSGANVLTF.

This sequence joins TRBV21-1 and TRBJ1-5; no DNA check was done on the table's D call, TRBD1. TRBV21-1 has pseudogene status. The CDR3 consists of 14 residues. The CDR3 here is CASSEQALNQPQHF. The DNA for the CDR3 is TGTGCCAGCAGCGAACAGGCGCTCAATCAGCCCCAGCATTTT.

In its sample, this clone was seen once. J is TRBJ2-2 and V is TRBV5-1; TRBD1 matches 8 bases. This CDR3 has 16 amino acids. V shed 1 base and J 6 bases; nucleotides not matched to a gene: 8. From germline, CDR1 is SGHRS and CDR2 YFSETQ. The CDR3 DNA sequence: TGCGCCAGCAGCTTGAGACCGGACAGGGTTCCCGGGGAGCTGTTTTTT. Translating gives CASSLRPDRVPGELFF.

The CDR3 loop is CATSTQGARVNEQFF. The CDR3 DNA sequence: TGTGCCACCAGCACTCAGGGGGCTCGGGTCAATGAGCAGTTCTTC. This chain uses TRBV15 with TRBJ2-1; 8 bases fit TRBD1. After removal of 4 bases from V and 6 bases from J, the junction contained 8 bases not matched to a gene. In germline, CDR1 is LNHNV, CDR2 YYDKDF (reference sequence). The CDR3 totals 15 residues.

CDR3 in DNA: TGTGCCAGCAGTCAGGGGGCCTATGGCTACACCTTC. Encoded protein: CASSQGAYGYTF. The chain couples TRBV12-3 or TRBV12-4 to TRBJ1-2, with 8 bases that match TRBD1. Trimming removed 5 bases from V and 4 bases from J; junction bases left unmatched: 0. This CDR3 is 12 amino acids long.

The chain combines TRBV3-1 (or the pseudogene TRBV3-2) with TRBJ2-7; D is possibly TRBD1 (6 bases). V was shortened by 2 bases and J by 5 bases, with 16 bases between the two germline ends. The CDR3 sequence is 15 residues long. Per germline, CDR1 LGHDT and CDR2 YNNKEL (reference sequence). The CDR3 DNA is TGTGCCAGCAGCCAAACAGGGTCCGGATTCGACGAGCAGTACTTC. Translated, it gives CASSQTGSGFDEQYF.

The chain joins TRBV18 to TRBJ1-1, with unresolved D. CDR3 size: 15 residues. Germline V gene sequence: CDR1 KGHSH, CDR2 LQKENI. V lost 6 bases, J lost 4 bases, and 18 bases lay in between. Written as DNA, the CDR3 is TGTGCCAGCTCCCTCGATCGGGAAGGTGTCACTGAAGCTTTCTTT. Translating gives CASSLDREGVTEAFF.

Points on this clone: Relative to the germline gene, one junction end is altered; a read error may explain this. The chain joins TRBV19 to TRBJ1-2; D is uncertain. This CDR3 contains 12 residues. The germline CDR1 and CDR2 sequences are LNHDA and SQIVND (reference sequence). DNA for the CDR3: TGTGCCAGTAGTCTAGACACCTATGGCTACACCTTC. Amino acids: CASSLDTYGYTF.

The CDR3 DNA follows: TGTGCCAGCAGCTTACCCCCTGGGATTCAGCCCCAGCATTTT. Its translation: CASSLPPGIQPQHF. V usage is TRBV7-8 and J usage is TRBJ1-5; D remains unclear. CDR3 length: 14 residues. V was shortened by 2 bases and J by 6 bases, with 11 bases between the two germline ends. The germline V gene encodes CDR1 SGHVS and CDR2 FQNEAQ.

This clone was counted a few times. J is TRBJ1-5 and V is TRBV7-9; a possible D gene is TRBD1 (6 bases). This CDR3 has 14 residues. CDR1 and CDR2 from the germline V gene are SEHNR and FQNEAQ (reference sequence). Deletions cut 1 base from V and 4 bases from J, with 8 bases between. The CDR3 coding sequence is TGTGCCAGCAGCTTAGAGGGGGGGAATCAGCCCCAGCATTTT. Translated: CASSLEGGNQPQHF.

The V gene is TRBV28, the J gene TRBJ2-7; 12 bases align to TRBD2. Germline values: CDR1 MDHEN, CDR2 SYDVKM. J lost 5 bases, V lost 5 bases, and 31 bases had no gene match. The CDR3 sequence is 23 residues long. In DNA form, the CDR3 reads TGTGCCAGCAGTAAATCGGGCCTCCTCTCCCCCGCTAGCGGGAGGGCGACGTTCCACGAGCAGTACTTC. Its translation is CASSKSGLLSPASGRATFHEQYF.

The CDR3 protein is CASSLVRADNEQFF. In nucleotides, the CDR3 is TGTGCCAGCAGCTTAGTTAGGGCGGACAATGAGCAGTTCTTC. This chain uses TRBV7-9 with TRBJ2-1, with D unclear. The CDR3 has 14 amino acids. The V end was cut by 1 base, the J end by 5 bases, with 9 bases between. Germline V gene lookup returns CDR1 SEHNR and CDR2 FQNEAQ (reference sequence).

The chain is built from TRBV5-6 and TRBJ1-1, with D tentatively TRBD1 (5 bases). The CDR3 is 14 amino acids. From germline, CDR1 is SGHDT and CDR2 YYEEEE. The V and J ends lost 3 bases and 4 bases respectively, with 13 bases between them. The CDR3 nucleotides are TGTGCCAGCAGCTGGCAGGGAGGAGGCACTGAAGCTTTCTTT. This codes for CASSWQGGGTEAFF. The whole variable domain, remainder taken from reference TRBV5-6 and TRBJ1-1, is DAGVTQSPTHLIKTRGQQVTLRCSPKSGHDTVSWYQQALGQGPQFIFQYYEEEERQRGNFPDRFSGHQFPNYSSELNVNALLLGDSALYLCASSWQGGGTEAFFGQGTRLTVV.

The rearrangement links TRBV10-3 to TRBJ1-2; no clear D. The ends were cut back, 0 bases at V and 4 bases at J, with 9 bases in the middle. The CDR3 is made up of 14 amino acids. Germline lookup yields CDR1 ENHRY and CDR2 SYGVKD. The CDR3 DNA follows: TGTGCCATCAGTGAGTCGAAGGCATTCTATGGCTACACCTTC. It encodes CAISESKAFYGYTF.

CDR3 loop: CASSLLGAYEQFF. In DNA form, the CDR3 reads TGTGCCAGCAGCTTACTCGGGGCCTATGAGCAGTTCTTC. The rearrangement links TRBV7-3 to TRBJ2-1; D could derive from TRBD1 or TRBD2 (5 bases each). The length of the CDR3 is 13 residues. Per the germline V gene, CDR1 is SGHTA and CDR2 is FQGTGA. V was clipped by 2 bases and J by 8 bases, with 10 bases between them.

The chain carries TRBV11-2 and TRBJ1-6; 7 nucleotides agree with TRBD1. The trim removed 5 bases at V and 7 bases at J, leaving 8 bases unmatched. Looked up from germline, CDR1 is SGHAT and CDR2 is FQNNGV. The CDR3 spans 15 residues. The CDR3 DNA is TGTGCCAGCAGCCCGACAGGGTTCGGGAATTCACCCCTCCACTTT. Its protein product is CASSPTGFGNSPLHF.

The chain recombines TRBV7-9 with TRBJ1-5; D is possibly TRBD1 (5 bases). The CDR3 loop spans 15 amino acids. Trimming cost V 5 bases and J 4 bases, with 15 bases left between them. CDR1 is SEHNR and CDR2 is FQNEAQ in the germline V gene (reference sequence). CDR3 sequence (DNA): TGTGCCAGCAGCCGCGACAGTACCCTGAATCAGCCCCAGCATTTT. It encodes CASSRDSTLNQPQHF.

As concerns this clone: Other DNA sequences of this sample code for an identical CDR3. This chain joins TRBV7-2 and TRBJ1-1, with D unresolved. Trimming left V 1 base short and J 2 bases short, with 2 bases between. This CDR3 comprises 12 residues. Germline V gives CDR1 SGHTA, CDR2 FQGNSA. CDR3 in amino acids: CASSLENTEAFF. Written as DNA, the CDR3 is TGTGCCAGCAGCTTAGAAAACACTGAAGCTTTCTTT.

V usage is TRBV7-3 and J usage is TRBJ2-1; 7 nucleotides match TRBD2. Germline V gene sequence: CDR1 SGHTA, CDR2 FQGTGA. This CDR3 has 15 amino acids. V gave up 4 bases and J gave up 7 bases; unmatched junction bases: 10. Here the CDR3 reads CASSYSGSGLNEQFF. The CDR3 region has the DNA TGTGCCAGCAGCTACTCGGGTAGCGGGCTAAATGAGCAGTTCTTC. The variable domain in full, with the rest retrieved from reference TRBV7-3 and TRBJ2-1, is GAGVSQTPSNKVTEKGKYVELRCDPISGHTALYWYRQSLGQGPEFLIYFQGTGAADDSGLPNDRFFAVRPEGSVSTLKIQRTERGDSAVYLCASSYSGSGLNEQFFGPGTRLTVL.

This rearrangement joins TRBV4-2 to TRBJ1-4; 7 bases are shared with TRBD1. Germline lookup yields CDR1 LGHNA and CDR2 YNFKEQ. V shed 1 base, J shed 13 bases, and the junction held 0 bases outside the gene matches. The CDR3 is made up of 11 amino acids. The CDR3 nucleotides are TGTGCCAGCAGCCAAGGACAGGGACTGTTTTTT. This gives the protein CASSQGQGLFF.

V and J are TRBV5-1 and TRBJ1-6, with 9 nucleotides matching TRBD1. Germline V gene data show CDR1 as SGHRS and CDR2 as YFSETQ. This CDR3 is 20 amino acids long. After removal of 4 bases from V and 0 bases from J, the junction contained 14 bases not matched to a gene. CDR3 sequence (DNA): TGCGCCAGCAGCCCCCTGGGGGGACAGGGCCGTAGCTCCTATAATTCACCCCTCCACTTT. This sequence encodes CASSPLGGQGRSSYNSPLHF.

The V gene is TRBV6-5, the J gene TRBJ2-3, with a tentative D call TRBD2 (5 bases). The germline V and J ends were trimmed by 8 bases and 1 base, with 10 bases remaining between them. The germline V gene has CDR1 MNHEY and CDR2 SVGAGI. The CDR3 is made up of 13 amino acids. CDR3 amino acids: CASLFSGTDTQYF. In DNA, the CDR3 is TGTGCCAGCTTGTTTAGCGGCACAGATACGCAGTATTTT.